Below are 24 T cell receptor beta chains sequenced from a single sample in a study of T cell repertoires in cytomegalovirus infection. TCRdb redid the calling of the reads with MiXCR, one entry per CDR3 protein. The sample lists about 830,000 distinct CDR3 sequences; over 25% were seen once. These receptors have no known antigen. The material sequenced was cultured CD8+ T cells from PBMCs, taken from culture after CMV antigen stimulation. The receptors shown here come from a human donor in good health (CMV status not recorded). Some clones in this sample may be carry-over from other donors' samples.

J is TRBJ2-1 and V is TRBV2; a possible D gene is TRBD2 (7 bases). The germline CDR1 and CDR2 sequences are SNHLY and FYNNEI. Trimming stripped 6 bases from V and 9 bases from J, with 21 bases between. The CDR3 contains 15 residues. CDR3 protein: CASSRGGGAFGEQFF. CDR3 nucleotide sequence: TGTGCCAGCAGCCGGGGCGGGGGCGCATTCGGTGAGCAGTTCTTC.

Comment on this clonotype: A much larger clone lies one base from this, so it may be a read error. V gene TRBV6-5 combines with J gene TRBJ2-7; tentatively, D is TRBD1 (6 bases). Germline loops: CDR1 MNHEY, CDR2 SVGAGI. This CDR3 region has 13 residues. The CDR3 DNA reads as TGTGTCAGCAGTCTCGGGACATCCTACGAGCAGTACTTC. Amino acids: CVSSLGTSYEQYF.

The rearrangement uses TRBV28 and TRBJ2-1; no reliable D call. Germline lookup yields CDR1 MDHEN and CDR2 SYDVKM. CDR3 size: 14 residues. Trimming stripped 5 bases from V and 8 bases from J, with 16 bases between. The DNA of the CDR3 is TGTGCCAGCAGTCTGGACCCGTTCAATTATGAGCAGTTCTTC. Translated: CASSLDPFNYEQFF.

V gene TRBV20-1 combines with J gene TRBJ2-2; D is possibly TRBD1 (5 bases). V was trimmed by 3 bases and J by 3 bases, leaving 14 bases between them. Per germline, CDR1 DFQATT and CDR2 SNEGSKA (reference sequence). The CDR3 extends over 15 amino acids. The CDR3 region is CSARGIKGYTGELFF. Here the CDR3 DNA reads TGCAGTGCTAGGGGCATAAAGGGGTACACCGGGGAGCTGTTTTTT.

The chain has TRBV6-2 or TRBV6-3 and TRBJ2-5; weak D call: TRBD1 (6 bases). CDR1 and CDR2 (germline): MNHEY, SVGEGT. V was shortened by 2 bases and J by 1 base, with 20 bases between the two germline ends. The CDR3 runs to 18 residues. CDR3: CASSYPRGTGTSQETQYF. CDR3 DNA sequence: TGTGCCAGCAGTTACCCCCGGGGTACCGGGACATCCCAAGAGACCCAGTACTTC.

The chain carries TRBV6-2 or TRBV6-3 and TRBJ1-6, with TRBD1 as a possible D gene (5 bases). CDR3 size: 16 residues. Per the germline V gene, CDR1 is MNHEY and CDR2 is SVGEGT. V was shortened by 5 bases and J by 8 bases, with 19 bases between the two germline ends. CDR3 sequence (DNA): TGTGCCAGCAGTCCCCTAGTGCGGGGCAGGGATTCACCCCTCCACTTT. Translated: CASSPLVRGRDSPLHF.

The V call is TRBV3-1, the J call TRBJ2-1; either TRBD1 or TRBD2 may fit D (7 bases each). CDR1 and CDR2 from the germline V gene are LGHDT and YNNKEL (reference sequence). This CDR3 spans 16 amino acids. V lost 4 bases to trimming and J lost 4 bases, with 17 bases between them. The CDR3 reads CASSPRGRGPYNEQFF. The CDR3 DNA sequence: TGTGCCAGCAGCCCCCGAGGGAGGGGGCCGTACAATGAGCAGTTCTTC.

Only one count was recorded for this clonotype. The chain links TRBV24-1 to TRBJ2-3; either TRBD1 or TRBD2 may fit D (5 bases each). V shed 1 base and J shed 2 bases, with 9 bases lying between them. CDR3 length: 15 amino acids. Germline CDR1 KGHDR, CDR2 SFDVKD. The CDR3 sequence: CATSDFSGATDTQYF. Here the CDR3 DNA reads TGTGCCACCAGTGATTTCTCCGGGGCCACAGATACGCAGTATTTT.

Only a few counts were recorded for this clonotype. Written as DNA, the CDR3 is TGTGCCAGCAGGACTAGCGGGGGGCCGTCGGATACGCAGTATTTT. This gives the protein CASRTSGGPSDTQYF. The chain has TRBV12-3 or TRBV12-4 and TRBJ2-3, with 13 bases fitting TRBD2. V shed 6 bases and J 6 bases; nucleotides not matched to a gene: 6. The CDR3 spans 15 residues.

This clonotype occurred a few times. The chain joins TRBV7-9 to TRBJ1-1; no reliable D call. The germline V gene encodes CDR1 SEHNR and CDR2 FQNEAQ (reference sequence). CDR3 length equals 14 residues. V was pared by 6 bases and J by 5 bases, with 16 bases between. CDR3 residues: CASSSAGYGTEAFF. CDR3 coding DNA: TGTGCCAGCAGTTCCGCTGGCTATGGGACTGAAGCTTTCTTT.

This chain uses TRBV29-1 with TRBJ2-2; 8 bases map to TRBD2. Germline CDR1 reads SQVTM; CDR2 reads ANQGSEA. This CDR3 is built from 12 residues. J gave up 6 bases and V 4 bases, and 1 base lay outside the gene matches. CDR3 loop: CSVVGGAGELFF. The CDR3 region has the DNA TGCAGCGTTGTCGGGGGGGCCGGGGAGCTGTTTTTT.

This clonotype was found once. This sequence joins TRBV2 and TRBJ1-1, with 7 bases fitting TRBD1. Trimming cost V 8 bases and J 6 bases; bases outside gene matches: 3. CDR3 length: 11 residues. CDR1 is SNHLY and CDR2 is FYNNEI in the germline V gene. The CDR3 spells CASRDRAEAFF. CDR3 DNA: TGTGCCAGCCGAGACAGGGCTGAAGCTTTCTTT.

V gene TRBV6-1 combines with J gene TRBJ2-1; D gene ambiguous. Germline V gene sequence: CDR1 MNHNS, CDR2 SASEGT. Between the trimmed V and J ends, which lost 5 bases and 6 bases, there was a span of 17 bases. This CDR3 has 15 residues. The chain's CDR3 is CASSMSNPRSNEQFF. As DNA, the CDR3 is TGTGCCAGCAGTATGAGCAACCCCCGATCCAATGAGCAGTTCTTC.

This chain joins TRBV6-1 and TRBJ1-1, with D possibly matching TRBD1 (5 bases). CDR1 MNHNS and CDR2 SASEGT come from the germline V gene. Trimming shortened V by 5 bases and J by 5 bases, and 15 bases separated the two germline ends. This CDR3 is 14 amino acids long. The CDR3 nucleotides read TGTGCCAGCAGTTTGGACACCTATGGTACTGAAGCTTTCTTT. It translates to CASSLDTYGTEAFF.

This chain uses TRBV12-3 or TRBV12-4 with TRBJ2-3; TRBD2 agrees at 12 bases. The trim removed 3 bases at V and 5 bases at J, leaving 6 bases unmatched. This CDR3 contains 16 residues. The CDR3 DNA sequence: TGTGCCAGCAGTTTCGCTAGCGGGGGGGCAGGAGATACGCAGTATTTT. This gives the protein CASSFASGGAGDTQYF.

This clonotype has only a few counts. The V and J genes are TRBV5-4 and TRBJ1-2, with D possibly matching TRBD1 (5 bases). Germline V gene sequence: CDR1 SGHNT, CDR2 YYREEE (reference sequence). The V end lost 4 bases, the J end lost 2 bases, and 15 bases lay between the germline ends. CDR3 size: 15 residues. CDR3 bases: TGTGCCAGCAGCCCAGAGACAGCTAGCAACTATGGCTACACCTTC. Translated: CASSPETASNYGYTF.

This clonotype was observed a handful of times. The chain employs TRBV6-2 or TRBV6-3 and TRBJ2-3, with 14 bases fitting TRBD2. With 5 bases clipped from V and 2 bases from J, the junction kept 15 bases outside the gene matches. Germline-derived CDR1 and CDR2 are MNHEY and SVGEGT. The CDR3 consists of 20 residues. CDR3 sequence reads: CASSQLRTSGGTSHTDTQYF. CDR3 DNA sequence: TGTGCCAGCAGTCAGCTTCGGACTAGCGGGGGGACAAGCCACACAGATACGCAGTATTTT.

With regard to this clonotype: Compared with germline, one end of the junction differs, possibly owing to a read error. The V gene is TRBV29-1, the J gene TRBJ2-3, with 9 bases matching TRBD2. Germline V gene lookup returns CDR1 SQVTM and CDR2 ANQGSEA. This CDR3 is 18 amino acids long. Here the CDR3 reads CSVETSGASRGFFSAGGF. The CDR3 DNA is TGCAGCGTAGAGACTAGCGGCGCCTCTCGGGGTTTTTTTTCCGCCGGCGGGTTT.

The chain carries TRBV12-3 or TRBV12-4 and TRBJ2-5, with D possibly being TRBD1 (6 bases). The CDR3 has 15 amino acids. The V and J ends lost 3 bases and 5 bases respectively, with 16 bases between them. CDR3 region: CASSFLQGQLETQYF. DNA of the CDR3: TGTGCCAGCAGTTTTCTACAGGGTCAATTGGAGACCCAGTACTTC.

Regarding this clonotype: Germline and junction disagree at one end, which may indicate a read error. V and J are TRBV19 and TRBJ1-5; D is unresolved. Germline V lookup: CDR1 LNHDA, CDR2 SQIVND (reference sequence). CDR3 length: 15 amino acids. The chain's CDR3 is CASSIIRDINQPQHF. CDR3 nucleotides: TGTGCCAGTAGTATCATAAGGGATATCAATCAGCCCCAACATTTT. Looking up the rest from reference TRBV19 and TRBJ1-5 gives the full variable domain: DGGITQSPKYLFRKEGQNVTLSCEQNLNHDAMYWYRQDPGQGLRLIYYSQIVNDFQKGDIAEGYSVSREKKESFPLTVTSAQKNPTAFYLCASSIIRDINQPQHFGDGTRLSIL.

The rearrangement joins TRBV29-1 to TRBJ2-4, with TRBD1 matching over 12 bases. The CDR3 contains 15 residues. J was trimmed by 6 bases and V by 6 bases; bases with no gene match: 9. In germline, CDR1 is SQVTM, CDR2 ANQGSEA. CDR3 nucleotides: TGCAGCGTCCGCGGGACAGGGGGCGATTTAAACATTCAGTACTTC. It codes for CSVRGTGGDLNIQYF.

This clonotype was seen many times. The rearrangement uses TRBV6-1 and TRBJ2-2, with 9 bases that match TRBD1. Losses at the gene ends were 3 bases for V and 7 bases for J; bases not matched to a gene: 12. Germline-derived CDR1 and CDR2 are MNHNS and SASEGT. The CDR3 is made up of 17 amino acids. For the CDR3, the DNA is TGTGCCAGCAGTGATTCCGGGACAGGGACCGCAGGCGGGGAGCTGTTTTTT. It yields the protein CASSDSGTGTAGGELFF.

In its sample, this clonotype was seen a few times. Here the CDR3 reads CASSLSKGGNTEAFF. CDR3 DNA sequence: TGCGCCAGCAGCTTGTCAAAGGGGGGGAACACTGAAGCTTTCTTT. This chain links TRBV5-1 with TRBJ1-1; TRBD1 is a possible D gene (6 bases). Germline V gives CDR1 SGHRS, CDR2 YFSETQ. Trimming left V 1 base short and J 1 base short, with 11 bases between. The CDR3 spans 15 residues.

This clonotype was recorded many times. The CDR3 spells CASSFYQRGGGAYNEQFF. Written as DNA, the CDR3 is TGTGCCAGCAGCTTTTACCAGCGGGGGGGAGGCGCCTACAATGAGCAGTTCTTC. The chain has TRBV7-8 and TRBJ2-1; 10 nucleotides match TRBD2. V shed 3 bases and J 2 bases; nucleotides not matched to a gene: 10. Germline loops: CDR1 SGHVS, CDR2 FQNEAQ. The length of the CDR3 is 18 residues.